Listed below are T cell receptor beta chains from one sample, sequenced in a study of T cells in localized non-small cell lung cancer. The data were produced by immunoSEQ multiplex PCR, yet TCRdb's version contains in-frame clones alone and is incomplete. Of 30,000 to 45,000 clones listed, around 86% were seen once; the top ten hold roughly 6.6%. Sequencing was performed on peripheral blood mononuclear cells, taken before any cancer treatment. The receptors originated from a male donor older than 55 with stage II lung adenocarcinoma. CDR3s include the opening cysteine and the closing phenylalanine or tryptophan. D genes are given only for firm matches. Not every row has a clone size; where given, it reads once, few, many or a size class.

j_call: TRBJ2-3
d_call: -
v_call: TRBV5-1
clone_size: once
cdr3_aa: CASSLQGGDTQYF
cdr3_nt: TGCGCCAGCAGCCTTCAGGGGGGAGATACGCAGTATTTT

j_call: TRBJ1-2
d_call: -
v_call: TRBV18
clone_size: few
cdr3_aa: CASSPSPGVGGYTF
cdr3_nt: TGTGCCAGCTCCCCCTCACCGGGGGTGGGAGGCTACACCTTC

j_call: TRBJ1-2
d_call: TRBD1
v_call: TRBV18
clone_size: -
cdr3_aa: CASSPQSDRSSRGGYTF
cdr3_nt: TGTGCCAGCTCACCACAATCGGACAGGTCCTCAAGAGGTGGCTACACCTTC

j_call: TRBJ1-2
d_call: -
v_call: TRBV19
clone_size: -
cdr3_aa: CASSFEPSYGYTF
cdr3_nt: TGTGCCAGTAGTTTCGAGCCTTCCTATGGCTACACCTTC

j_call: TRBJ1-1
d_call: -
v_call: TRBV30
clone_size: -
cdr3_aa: CAWSVDMNTEAFF
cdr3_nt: TGTGCCTGGAGTGTTGATATGAACACTGAAGCTTTCTTT

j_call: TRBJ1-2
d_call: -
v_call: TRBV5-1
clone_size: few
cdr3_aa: CASSPSSRGNYGYTF
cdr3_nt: TGCGCCAGCAGCCCCTCGAGTAGGGGGAACTATGGCTACACCTTC

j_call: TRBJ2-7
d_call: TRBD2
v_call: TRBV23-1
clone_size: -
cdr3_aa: CASSHIPGLAGPSYEQYF
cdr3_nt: TGCGCCAGCAGTCACATCCCGGGACTAGCGGGCCCATCCTACGAGCAGTACTTC

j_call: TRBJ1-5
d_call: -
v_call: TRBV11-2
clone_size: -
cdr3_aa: CASTGEGQPQHF
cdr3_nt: TGTGCCAGCACCGGGGAGGGTCAGCCCCAGCATTTT

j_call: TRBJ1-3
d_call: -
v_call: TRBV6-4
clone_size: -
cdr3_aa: CASSEQANSGNTIYF
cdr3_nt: TGTGCCAGCAGTGAGCAGGCTAACTCTGGAAACACCATATATTTT

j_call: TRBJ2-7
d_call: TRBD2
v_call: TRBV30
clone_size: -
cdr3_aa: CAWSVGTSGTYEQYF
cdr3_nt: TGTGCCTGGAGTGTAGGGACTAGCGGGACCTACGAGCAGTACTTC

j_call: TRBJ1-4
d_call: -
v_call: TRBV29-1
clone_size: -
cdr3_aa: CSVKNEKLFF
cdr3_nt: TGCAGCGTTAAGAATGAAAAACTGTTTTTT

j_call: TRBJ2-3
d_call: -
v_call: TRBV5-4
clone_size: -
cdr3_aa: CASSFVAGTDTQYF
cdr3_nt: TGTGCCAGCAGCTTTGTGGCGGGAACAGATACGCAGTATTTT

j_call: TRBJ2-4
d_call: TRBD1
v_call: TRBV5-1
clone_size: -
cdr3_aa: CASSWGQGANIQYF
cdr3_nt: TGCGCCAGCAGCTGGGGACAGGGGGCAAACATTCAGTACTTC

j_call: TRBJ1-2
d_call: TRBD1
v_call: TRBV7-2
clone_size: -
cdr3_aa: CASSLSTGGLYGYTF
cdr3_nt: TGTGCCAGCAGCTTAAGCACAGGGGGCCTCTATGGCTACACCTTC

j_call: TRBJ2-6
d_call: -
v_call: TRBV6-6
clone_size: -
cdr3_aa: CASSPTGSGANVLTF
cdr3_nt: TGTGCCAGCAGTCCAACAGGCTCTGGGGCCAACGTCCTGACTTTC

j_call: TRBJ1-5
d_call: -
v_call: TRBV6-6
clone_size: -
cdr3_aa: CASSKQVNQPQHF
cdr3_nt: TGTGCCAGCAGCAAACAGGTGAATCAGCCCCAGCATTTT

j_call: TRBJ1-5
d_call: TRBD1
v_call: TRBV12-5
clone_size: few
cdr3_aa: CASGLGGTEPYQPQHF
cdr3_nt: TGTGCTAGTGGTTTGGGCGGGACAGAGCCTTATCAGCCCCAGCATTTT

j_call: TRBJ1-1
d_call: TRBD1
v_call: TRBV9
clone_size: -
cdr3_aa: CASSADRGRGGAFF
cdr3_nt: TGTGCCAGCAGCGCCGACAGGGGGCGAGGAGGTGCTTTCTTT

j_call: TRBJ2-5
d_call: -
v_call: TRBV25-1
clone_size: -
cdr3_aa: CASSDPSKDSARETQYF
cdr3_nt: TGTGCCAGCAGTGATCCATCTAAGGACAGCGCAAGGGAGACCCAGTACTTC

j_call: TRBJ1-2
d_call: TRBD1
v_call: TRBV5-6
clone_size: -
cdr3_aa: CASNPEGQGFYGYTF
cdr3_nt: TGTGCCAGCAACCCAGAGGGACAGGGTTTCTATGGCTACACCTTC

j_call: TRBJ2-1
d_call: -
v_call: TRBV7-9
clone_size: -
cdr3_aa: CASSLSISGNEQFF
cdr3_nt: TGTGCCAGCAGCTTATCCATTAGCGGCAATGAGCAGTTCTTC

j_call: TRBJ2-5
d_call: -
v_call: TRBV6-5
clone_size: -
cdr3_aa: CASSPSGTQETQYF
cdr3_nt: TGTGCCAGCAGTCCCTCCGGGACACAAGAGACCCAGTACTTC

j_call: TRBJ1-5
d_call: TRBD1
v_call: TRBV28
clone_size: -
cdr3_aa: CASPPDRGYSNQPQHF
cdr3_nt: TGTGCCAGCCCCCCGGACAGGGGTTATAGCAATCAGCCCCAGCATTTT

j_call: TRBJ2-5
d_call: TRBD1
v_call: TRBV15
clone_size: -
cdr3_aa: CATTTGTGREETQYF
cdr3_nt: TGTGCCACCACAACCGGGACAGGTAGAGAAGAGACCCAGTACTTC

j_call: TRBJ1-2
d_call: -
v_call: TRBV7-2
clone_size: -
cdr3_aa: CASSSSWVDYGYTF
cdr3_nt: TGTGCCAGCAGCTCCTCGTGGGTGGACTATGGCTACACCTTC

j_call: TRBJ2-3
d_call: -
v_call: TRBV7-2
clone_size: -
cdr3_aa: CASSLGLSTDTQYF
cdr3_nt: TGTGCCAGCAGCTTAGGGTTGAGCACAGATACGCAGTATTTT

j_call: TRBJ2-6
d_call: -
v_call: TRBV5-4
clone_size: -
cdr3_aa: CASSLNRAYGANVLTF
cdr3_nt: TGTGCCAGCAGCTTGAACAGGGCGTACGGGGCCAACGTCCTGACTTTC

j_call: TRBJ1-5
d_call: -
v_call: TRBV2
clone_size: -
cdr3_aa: CASRQGNQPQHF
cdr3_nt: TGTGCCAGCAGGCAGGGAAATCAGCCCCAGCATTTT

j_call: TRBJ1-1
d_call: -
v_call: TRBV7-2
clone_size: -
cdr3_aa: CASSLQMMNTEAFF
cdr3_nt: TGTGCCAGCAGCCTACAGATGATGAACACTGAAGCTTTCTTT

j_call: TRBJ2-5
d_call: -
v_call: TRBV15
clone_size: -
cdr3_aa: CATSRGSRETQYF
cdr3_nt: TGTGCCACCAGCAGAGGTAGTAGGGAGACCCAGTACTTC

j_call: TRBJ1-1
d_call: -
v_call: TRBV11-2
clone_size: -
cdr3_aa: CASSFGENTEAFF
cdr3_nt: TGTGCCAGCAGCTTTGGGGAGAACACTGAAGCTTTCTTT

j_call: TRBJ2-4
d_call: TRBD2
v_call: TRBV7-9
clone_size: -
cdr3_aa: CASSLDISPSGRAQYF
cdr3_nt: TGTGCCAGCAGCTTAGATATTTCGCCTAGCGGGAGGGCTCAGTACTTC

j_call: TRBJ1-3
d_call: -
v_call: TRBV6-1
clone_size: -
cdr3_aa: CASSETGFSGNTIYF
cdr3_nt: TGTGCCAGCAGTGAAACGGGGTTCTCTGGAAACACCATATATTTT

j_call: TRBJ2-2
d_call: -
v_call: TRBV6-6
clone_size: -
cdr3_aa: CASTPGGGKGTGELFF
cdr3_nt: TGTGCCAGCACCCCCGGGGGCGGCAAAGGCACCGGGGAGCTGTTTTTT

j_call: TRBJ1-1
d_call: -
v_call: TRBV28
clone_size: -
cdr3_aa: CASSFDFEGNTEAFF
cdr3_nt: TGTGCCAGCAGTTTTGACTTCGAGGGGAACACTGAAGCTTTCTTT

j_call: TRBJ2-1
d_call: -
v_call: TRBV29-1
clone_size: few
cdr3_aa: CSGRGVQGPGLLYYNEQFF
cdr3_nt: TGCAGCGGGCGAGGGGTCCAGGGCCCTGGACTCCTTTATTACAATGAGCAGTTCTTC

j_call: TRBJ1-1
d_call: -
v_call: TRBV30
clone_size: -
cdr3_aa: CAWRGDRNTEAFF
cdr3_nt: TGTGCCTGGAGGGGGGACCGGAACACTGAAGCTTTCTTT

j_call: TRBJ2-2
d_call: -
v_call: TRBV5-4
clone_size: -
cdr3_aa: CASSLGGVYTGELFF
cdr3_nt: TGTGCCAGCAGCTTGGGCGGGGTCTACACCGGGGAGCTGTTTTTT

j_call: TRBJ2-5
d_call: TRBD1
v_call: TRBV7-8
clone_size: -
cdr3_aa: CASSRRDRVQETQYF
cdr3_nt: TGTGCCAGCAGCAGGAGAGACAGGGTTCAAGAGACCCAGTACTTC

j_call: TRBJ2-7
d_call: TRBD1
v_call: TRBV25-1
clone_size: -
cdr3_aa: CASRGQGLQKQYF
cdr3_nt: TGTGCCAGCAGGGGACAGGGTCTACAAAAGCAGTACTTC

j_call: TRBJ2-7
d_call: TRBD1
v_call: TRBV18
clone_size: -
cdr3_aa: CASSPPGQGVYEQYF
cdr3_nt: TGTGCCAGCTCACCACCGGGACAGGGGGTCTACGAGCAGTACTTC

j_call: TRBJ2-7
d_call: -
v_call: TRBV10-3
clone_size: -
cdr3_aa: CAISESIRVEEQYF
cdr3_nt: TGTGCCATCAGTGAGTCTATAAGGGTAGAAGAGCAGTACTTC

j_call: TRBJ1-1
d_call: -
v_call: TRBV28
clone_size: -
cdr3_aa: CASSKQGEMNTEAFF
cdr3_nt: TGTGCCAGCAGTAAGCAGGGCGAAATGAACACTGAAGCTTTCTTT

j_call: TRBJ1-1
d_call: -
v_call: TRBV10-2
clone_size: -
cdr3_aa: CASRSGQVTEAFF
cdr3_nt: TGCGCCAGCCGGTCGGGACAAGTAACTGAAGCTTTCTTT

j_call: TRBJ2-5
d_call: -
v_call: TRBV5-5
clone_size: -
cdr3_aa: CASSLEIETQYF
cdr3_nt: TGTGCCAGCAGCTTGGAGATAGAGACCCAGTACTTC

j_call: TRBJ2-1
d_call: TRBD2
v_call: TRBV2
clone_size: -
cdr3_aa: CASRATSGRIANEQFF
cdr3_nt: TGTGCCAGCAGGGCAACTAGCGGGAGAATAGCTAATGAGCAGTTCTTC

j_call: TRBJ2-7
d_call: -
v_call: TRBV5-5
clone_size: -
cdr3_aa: CASSPALSRAEQYF
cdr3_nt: TGTGCCAGCAGCCCGGCCCTCAGTCGGGCCGAGCAGTACTTC

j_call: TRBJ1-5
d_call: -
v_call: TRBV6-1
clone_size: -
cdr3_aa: CASSTTQSSNQPQHF
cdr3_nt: TGTGCCAGCAGTACTACACAGAGTAGCAATCAGCCCCAGCATTTT

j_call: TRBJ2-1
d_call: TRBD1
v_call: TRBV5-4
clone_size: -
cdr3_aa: CASSSPTGVHEQFF
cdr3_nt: TGTGCCAGCAGCTCCCCTACAGGGGTCCATGAGCAGTTCTTC

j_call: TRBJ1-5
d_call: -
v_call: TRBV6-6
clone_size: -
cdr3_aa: CASSRGGQGNQPQHF
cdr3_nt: TGTGCCAGCAGTCGAGGGGGGCAGGGAAATCAGCCCCAGCATTTT

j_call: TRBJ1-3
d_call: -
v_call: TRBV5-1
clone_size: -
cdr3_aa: CASSTDSYSGNTIYF
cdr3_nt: TGCGCCAGCAGCACAGACAGTTACTCTGGAAACACCATATATTTT

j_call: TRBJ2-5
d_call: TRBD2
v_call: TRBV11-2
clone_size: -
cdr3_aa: CASSLVASGPGETQYF
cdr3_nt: TGTGCCAGCAGCTTAGTGGCTAGCGGTCCTGGAGAGACCCAGTACTTC

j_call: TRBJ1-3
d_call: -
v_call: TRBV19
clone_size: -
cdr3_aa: CASSPRLRNTIYF
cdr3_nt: TGTGCCAGTAGTCCTCGACTCCGAAACACCATATATTTT

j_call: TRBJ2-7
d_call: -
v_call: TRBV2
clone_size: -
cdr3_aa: CASSPGFSYEQYF
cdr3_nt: TGTGCCAGCAGCCCGGGCTTTAGCTACGAGCAGTACTTC

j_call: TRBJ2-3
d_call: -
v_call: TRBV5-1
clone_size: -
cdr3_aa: CASSFGGDTQYF
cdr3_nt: TGCGCCAGCAGCTTCGGGGGAGATACGCAGTATTTT